This entry describes one TCR beta chain. This receptor's antigen is unknown. Within one base of it there is no much larger clone, and no base qualities were kept. Library creation used the immunoSEQ multiplex PCR assay. TCRdb took over this immuneACCESS table, retaining in-frame rearrangements with V and J assigned. Such tables are incomplete; in checked studies, under half of the missing clones stem from an unresolved V gene, and the remainder is unexplained. The sample data list approximately 41,000 clones, and roughly 88% of these were observed just once. About 1.5% of the sample is held by the ten biggest clonotypes. These data belong to a study of T cell changes during pregnancy in multiple sclerosis (dated by TCRdb to the late 2010s). Regarding the complete study: The study examined how the T cell repertoire changed over the course of pregnancy in women with multiple sclerosis.

From the cysteine up to the phenylalanine, the CDR3 has a length of 17 residues. The read is trimmed to its CDR3 DNA, 51 bases read in frame from base 1. CDR1 and CDR2 (SGHTA, FQGNSA) derive from the germline V gene. The germline V end is reduced by 1 base and the J end by 5 bases; junction bases left unmatched: 8. The sample taken for sequencing was PBMCs (not recorded whether the cells were cultured). This TCR was recovered from a female donor with multiple sclerosis, enrolled in a pregnancy study. This chain joins TRBV7-2 to TRBJ2-3; 11 central bases correspond to TRBD1. In nucleotide form, the sequence is TGTGCCAGCAGCTTAGTACTCCCGGGACAGGGGGAAGATACGCAGTATTTT. This translates into CASSLVLPGQGEDTQYF.